The entry that follows covers one T cell receptor beta chain sequence. No antigen is known for it. The authors made TCR cDNA by 5'RACE template switching, adding a universal primer site and UMIs. MiXCR, applied by TCRdb to the 5' RACE reads, yields one record per CDR3 protein. The data show 360,000 or so distinct CDR3 sequences, with roughly 12% seen just once and roughly 18% held by the top ten. Trimming took 3 bases from V and 2 from J, leaving 6 bases between them. CDR1 is PRHDT, CDR2 FYEKMQ, per germline (reference sequence). The CDR3 loop spans 13 amino acids. This sample was included in a study of T cells after yellow fever vaccination. Study background: Preparation of fractions with low cell numbers was performed using SMART-Seq v4 Ultra Low Input. General study points: Clonotypes found in both CD4 and CD8 compartments made up a small share.

The V call is TRBV13, the J call TRBJ2-3; no clear D. This sample comprised PBMCs, obtained on the day of the first yellow fever vaccination. The TCR sequence derives from a man in his late teens or twenties who received the YFV17D yellow fever vaccine. The DNA of the CDR3 is TGTGCCAGCAGCTTTACTATCACAGATACGCAGTATTTT. This encodes CASSFTITDTQYF.